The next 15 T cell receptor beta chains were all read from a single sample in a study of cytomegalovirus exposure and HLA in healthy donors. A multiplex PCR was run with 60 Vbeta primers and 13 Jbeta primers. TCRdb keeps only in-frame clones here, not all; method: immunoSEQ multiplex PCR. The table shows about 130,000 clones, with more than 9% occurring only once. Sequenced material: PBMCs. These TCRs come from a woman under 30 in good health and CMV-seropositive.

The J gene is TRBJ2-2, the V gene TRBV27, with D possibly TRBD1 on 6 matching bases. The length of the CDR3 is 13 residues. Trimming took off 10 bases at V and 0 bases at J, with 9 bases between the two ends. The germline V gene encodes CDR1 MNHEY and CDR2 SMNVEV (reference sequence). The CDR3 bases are TGTGCCATACGGACAGCGAACACCGGGGAGCTGTTTTTT. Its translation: CAIRTANTGELFF.

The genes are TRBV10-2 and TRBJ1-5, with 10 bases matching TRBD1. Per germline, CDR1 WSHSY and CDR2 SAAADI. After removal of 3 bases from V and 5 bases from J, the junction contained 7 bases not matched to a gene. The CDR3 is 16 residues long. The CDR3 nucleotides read TGCGCCAGCAGTGATAGGGGACAGGGGTATTATCAGCCCCAGCATTTT. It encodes CASSDRGQGYYQPQHF.

DNA of the CDR3: TGTGCCAGCAGGTCCGGGACAGCCCTTCTAGAGCAGTACTTC. Translating gives CASRSGTALLEQYF. The chain recombines TRBV2 with TRBJ2-7, with TRBD1 matching over 7 bases. Germline V gene data show CDR1 as SNHLY and CDR2 as FYNNEI. V lost 6 bases to trimming and J lost 7 bases; unmatched junction nucleotides: 12. This CDR3 spans 14 amino acids.

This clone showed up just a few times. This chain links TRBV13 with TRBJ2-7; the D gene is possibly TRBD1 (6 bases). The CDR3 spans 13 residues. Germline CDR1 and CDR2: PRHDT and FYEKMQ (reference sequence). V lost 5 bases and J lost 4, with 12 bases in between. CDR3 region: CASSPRGSYEQYF. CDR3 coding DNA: TGTGCCAGCAGCCCCAGGGGTTCTTACGAGCAGTACTTC. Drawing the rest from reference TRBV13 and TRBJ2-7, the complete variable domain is AAGVIQSPRHLIKEKRETATLKCYPIPRHDTVYWYQQGPGQDPQFLISFYEKMQSDKGSIPDRFSAQQFSDYHSELNMSSLELGDSALYFCASSPRGSYEQYFGPGTRLTVT.

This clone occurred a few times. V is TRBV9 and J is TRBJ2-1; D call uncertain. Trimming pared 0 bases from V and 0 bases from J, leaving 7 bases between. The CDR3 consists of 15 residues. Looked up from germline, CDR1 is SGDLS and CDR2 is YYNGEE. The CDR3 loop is CASSVGASSYNEQFF. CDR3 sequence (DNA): TGTGCCAGCAGCGTAGGGGCGAGCTCCTACAATGAGCAGTTCTTC.

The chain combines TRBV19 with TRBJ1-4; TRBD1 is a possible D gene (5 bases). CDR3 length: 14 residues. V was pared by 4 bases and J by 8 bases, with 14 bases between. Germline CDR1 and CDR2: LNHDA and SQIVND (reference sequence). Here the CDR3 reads CASSTRVKGEKLFF. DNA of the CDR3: TGTGCCAGTAGTACCAGGGTAAAGGGAGAAAAACTGTTTTTT.

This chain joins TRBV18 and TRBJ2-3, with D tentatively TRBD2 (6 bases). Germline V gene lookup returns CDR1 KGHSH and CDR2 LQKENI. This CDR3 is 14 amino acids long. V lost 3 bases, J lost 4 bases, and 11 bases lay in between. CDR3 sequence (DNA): TGTGCCAGCTCACCCTTAGCGGAGGCAGATACGCAGTATTTT. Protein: CASSPLAEADTQYF.

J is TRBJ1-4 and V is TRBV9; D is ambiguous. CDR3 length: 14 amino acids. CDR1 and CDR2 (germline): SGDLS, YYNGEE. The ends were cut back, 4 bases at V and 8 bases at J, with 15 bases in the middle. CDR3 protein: CASSPGFTGEKLFF. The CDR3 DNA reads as TGTGCCAGCAGCCCAGGTTTTACTGGAGAAAAACTGTTTTTT.

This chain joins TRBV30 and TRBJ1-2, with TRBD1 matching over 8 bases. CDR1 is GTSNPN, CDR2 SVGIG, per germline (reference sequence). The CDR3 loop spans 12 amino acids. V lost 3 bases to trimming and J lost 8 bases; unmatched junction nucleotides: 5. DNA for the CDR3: TGTGCCTGGAGGACAGGGGCTTTGGGCTACACCTTC. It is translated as CAWRTGALGYTF.

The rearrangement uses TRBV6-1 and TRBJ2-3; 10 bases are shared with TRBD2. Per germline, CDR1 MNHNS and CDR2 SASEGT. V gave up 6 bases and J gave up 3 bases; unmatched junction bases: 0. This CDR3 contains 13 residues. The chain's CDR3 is CASRAGGTDTQYF. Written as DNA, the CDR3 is TGTGCCAGCAGAGCGGGAGGGACAGATACGCAGTATTTT.

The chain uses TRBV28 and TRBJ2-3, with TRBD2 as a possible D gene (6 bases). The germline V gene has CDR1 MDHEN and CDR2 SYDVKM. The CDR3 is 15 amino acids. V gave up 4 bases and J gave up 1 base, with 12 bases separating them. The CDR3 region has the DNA TGTGCCAGCAGTTCCAGGCAGCGGGGCACAGATACGCAGTATTTT. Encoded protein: CASSSRQRGTDTQYF. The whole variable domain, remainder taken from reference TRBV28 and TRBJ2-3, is DVKVTQSSRYLVKRTGEKVFLECVQDMDHENMFWYRQDPGLGLRLIYFSYDVKMKEKGDIPEGYSVSREKKERFSLILESASTNQTSMYLCASSSRQRGTDTQYFGPGTRLTVL.

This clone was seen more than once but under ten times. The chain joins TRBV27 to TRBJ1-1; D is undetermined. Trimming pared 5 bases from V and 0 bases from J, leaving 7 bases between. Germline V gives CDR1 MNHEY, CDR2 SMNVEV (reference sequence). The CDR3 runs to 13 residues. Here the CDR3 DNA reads TGTGCCAGCAGTCCTACAGTGAACACTGAAGCTTTCTTT. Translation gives CASSPTVNTEAFF.

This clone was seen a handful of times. The CDR3 sequence: CASSLGSGGAETQYF. In nucleotides, the CDR3 is TGTGCCAGCAGCTTGGGTAGCGGGGGGGCCGAGACCCAGTACTTC. The rearrangement links TRBV5-6 to TRBJ2-5; 11 bases match TRBD2. The CDR3 runs 15 residues. Trimming cost V 0 bases and J 5 bases; bases outside gene matches: 3. Germline V gene lookup returns CDR1 SGHDT and CDR2 YYEEEE.

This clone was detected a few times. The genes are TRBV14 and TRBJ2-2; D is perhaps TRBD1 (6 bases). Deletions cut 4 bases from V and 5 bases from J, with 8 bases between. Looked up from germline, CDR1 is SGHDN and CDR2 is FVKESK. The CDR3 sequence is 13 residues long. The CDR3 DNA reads TGTGCCAGCAGCCCCAGGGGTACCGGGGAGCTGTTTTTT. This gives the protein CASSPRGTGELFF.

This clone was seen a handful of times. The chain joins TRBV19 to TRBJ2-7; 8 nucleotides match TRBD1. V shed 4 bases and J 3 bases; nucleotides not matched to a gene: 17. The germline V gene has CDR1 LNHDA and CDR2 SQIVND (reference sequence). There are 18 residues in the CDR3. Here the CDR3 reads CASSTILGQGTINYEQYF. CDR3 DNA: TGTGCCAGTAGTACCATCCTCGGACAGGGCACGATAAACTACGAGCAGTACTTC.